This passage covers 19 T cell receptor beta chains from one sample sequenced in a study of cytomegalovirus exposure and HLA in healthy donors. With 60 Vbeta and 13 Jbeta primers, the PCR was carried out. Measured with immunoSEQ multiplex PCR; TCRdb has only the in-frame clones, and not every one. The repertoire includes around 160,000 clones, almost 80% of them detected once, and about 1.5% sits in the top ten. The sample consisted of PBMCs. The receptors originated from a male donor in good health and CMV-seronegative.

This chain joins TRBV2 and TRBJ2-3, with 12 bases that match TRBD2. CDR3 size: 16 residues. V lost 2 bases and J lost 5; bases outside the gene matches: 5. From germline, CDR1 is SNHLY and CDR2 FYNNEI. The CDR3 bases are TGTGCCAGCAGTGAACTAGCGGGGGGGCCAGAAGATACGCAGTATTTT. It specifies CASSELAGGPEDTQYF.

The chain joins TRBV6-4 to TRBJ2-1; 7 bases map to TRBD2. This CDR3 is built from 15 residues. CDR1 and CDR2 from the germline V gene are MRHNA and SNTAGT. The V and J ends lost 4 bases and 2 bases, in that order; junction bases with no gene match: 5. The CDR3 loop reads CASSGVLATYNEQFF. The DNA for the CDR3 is TGTGCCAGCAGTGGGGTACTAGCGACCTACAATGAGCAGTTCTTC.

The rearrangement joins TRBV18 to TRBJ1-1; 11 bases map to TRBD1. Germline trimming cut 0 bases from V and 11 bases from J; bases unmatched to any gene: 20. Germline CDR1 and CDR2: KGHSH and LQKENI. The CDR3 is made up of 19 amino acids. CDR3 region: CASSPPWDRGFGHATEAFF. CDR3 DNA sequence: TGTGCCAGCTCACCACCTTGGGACAGGGGGTTTGGGCACGCAACGGAGGCTTTCTTT.

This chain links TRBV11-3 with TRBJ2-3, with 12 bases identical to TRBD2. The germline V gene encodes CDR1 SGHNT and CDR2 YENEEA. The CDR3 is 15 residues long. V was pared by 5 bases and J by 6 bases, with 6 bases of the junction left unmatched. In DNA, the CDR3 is TGTGCCAGCAGCACGACTAGCGGGAGTGGGGATACGCAGTATTTT. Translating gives CASSTTSGSGDTQYF.

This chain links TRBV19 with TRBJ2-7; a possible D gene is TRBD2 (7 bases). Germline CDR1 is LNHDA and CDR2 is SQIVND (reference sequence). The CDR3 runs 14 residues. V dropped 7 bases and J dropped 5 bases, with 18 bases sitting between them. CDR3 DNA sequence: TGTGCCAGTACCCACGTCGGGGGGCTTAACGAGCAGTACTTC. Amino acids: CASTHVGGLNEQYF.

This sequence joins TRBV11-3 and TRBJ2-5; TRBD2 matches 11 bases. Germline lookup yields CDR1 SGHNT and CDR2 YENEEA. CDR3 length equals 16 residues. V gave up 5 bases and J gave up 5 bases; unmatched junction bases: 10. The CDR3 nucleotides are TGTGCCAGCAGCCAGGGGAAACTAGCGGGAGTGGAGACCCAGTACTTC. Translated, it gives CASSQGKLAGVETQYF.

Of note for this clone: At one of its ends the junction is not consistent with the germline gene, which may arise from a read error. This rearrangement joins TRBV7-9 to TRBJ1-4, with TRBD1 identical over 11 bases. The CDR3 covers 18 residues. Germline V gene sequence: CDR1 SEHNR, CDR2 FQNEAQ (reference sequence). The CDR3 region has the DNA TGTTCCAGCAGCTTAGATCGGACCTCCGGGACAGGGGGTGAAAAACTGTTTTTT. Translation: CSSSLDRTSGTGGEKLFF.

The DNA of the CDR3 is TGTGCCAGTAGTATAGGTGATAGCTCCTACAATGAGCAGTTCTTC. This sequence encodes CASSIGDSSYNEQFF. The gene calls are TRBV19 and TRBJ2-1, with D unresolved. Germline CDR1 LNHDA, CDR2 SQIVND (reference sequence). V dropped 1 base and J dropped 0 bases, with 7 bases sitting between them. CDR3 size: 15 residues.

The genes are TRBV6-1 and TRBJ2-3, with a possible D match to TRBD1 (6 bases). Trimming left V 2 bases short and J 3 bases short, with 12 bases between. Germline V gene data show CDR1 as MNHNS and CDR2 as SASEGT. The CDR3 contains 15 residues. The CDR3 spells CASSESQGRTDTQYF. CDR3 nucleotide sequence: TGTGCCAGCAGTGAATCACAGGGACGGACAGATACGCAGTATTTT.

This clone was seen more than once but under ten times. CDR3 in DNA: TGTGCCAGCAGCTTAGACAGGGCCGGCAATGAGCAGTTCTTC. Translation gives CASSLDRAGNEQFF. The rearrangement joins TRBV7-9 to TRBJ2-1; maybe TRBD1 (6 bases). Looked up from germline, CDR1 is SEHNR and CDR2 is FQNEAQ (reference sequence). The CDR3 has 14 residues. Between the trimmed V and J ends, which lost 1 base and 6 bases, there was a span of 10 bases. The full variable domain, rest sourced from reference TRBV7-9 and TRBJ2-1, is DTGVSQNPRHKITKRGQNVTFRCDPISEHNRLYWYRQTLGQGPEFLTYFQNEAQLEKSRLLSDRFSAERPKGSFSTLEIQRTEQGDSAMYLCASSLDRAGNEQFFGPGTRLTVL.

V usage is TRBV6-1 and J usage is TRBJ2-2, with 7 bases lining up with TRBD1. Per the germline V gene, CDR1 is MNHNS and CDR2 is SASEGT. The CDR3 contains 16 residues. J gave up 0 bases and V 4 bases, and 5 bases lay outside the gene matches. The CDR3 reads CASSVTGTANTGELFF. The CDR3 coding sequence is TGTGCCAGCAGTGTTACCGGGACAGCGAACACCGGGGAGCTGTTTTTT.

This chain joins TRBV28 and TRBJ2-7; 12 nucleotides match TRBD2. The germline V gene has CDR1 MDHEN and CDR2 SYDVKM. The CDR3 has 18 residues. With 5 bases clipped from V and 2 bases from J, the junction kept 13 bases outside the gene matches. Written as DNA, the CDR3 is TGTGCCAGCAGTCTCGCCGACGGACTAGCGGGACGCACCTACGAGCAGTACTTC. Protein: CASSLADGLAGRTYEQYF. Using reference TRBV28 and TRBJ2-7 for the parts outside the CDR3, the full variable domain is DVKVTQSSRYLVKRTGEKVFLECVQDMDHENMFWYRQDPGLGLRLIYFSYDVKMKEKGDIPEGYSVSREKKERFSLILESASTNQTSMYLCASSLADGLAGRTYEQYFGPGTRLTVT.

The CDR3 nucleotides read TGTGCCAGCACCCTAGGGACTAGCGGGAGTCTGGAGCAGTACTTC. Protein product: CASTLGTSGSLEQYF. This chain links TRBV5-4 with TRBJ2-7, with TRBD2 matching over 14 bases. The V and J ends lost 6 bases and 7 bases, in that order; junction bases with no gene match: 9. The CDR3 length is 15 residues. Germline-derived CDR1 and CDR2 are SGHNT and YYREEE (reference sequence).

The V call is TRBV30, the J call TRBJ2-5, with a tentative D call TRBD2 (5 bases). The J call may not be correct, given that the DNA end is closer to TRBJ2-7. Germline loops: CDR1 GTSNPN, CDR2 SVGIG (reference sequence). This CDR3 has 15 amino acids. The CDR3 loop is CAWSAPGIGIDEQYF. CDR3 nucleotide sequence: TGTGCCTGGAGTGCTCCCGGGATAGGGATCGACGAGCAGTACTTC.

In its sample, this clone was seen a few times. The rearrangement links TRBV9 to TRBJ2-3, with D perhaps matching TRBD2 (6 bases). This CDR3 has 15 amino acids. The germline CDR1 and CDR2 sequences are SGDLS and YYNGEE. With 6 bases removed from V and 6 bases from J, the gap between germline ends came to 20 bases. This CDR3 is CASTSGGASTDTQYF. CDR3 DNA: TGTGCCAGCACCAGCGGCGGGGCCTCAACGGATACGCAGTATTTT.

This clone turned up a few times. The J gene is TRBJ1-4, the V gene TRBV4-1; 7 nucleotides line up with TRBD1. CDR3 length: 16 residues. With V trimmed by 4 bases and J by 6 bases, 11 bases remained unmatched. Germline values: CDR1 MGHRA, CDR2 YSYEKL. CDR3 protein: CASSLSTQGSYEKLFF. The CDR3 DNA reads TGCGCCAGCAGCCTCTCCACACAGGGGAGCTATGAAAAACTGTTTTTT.

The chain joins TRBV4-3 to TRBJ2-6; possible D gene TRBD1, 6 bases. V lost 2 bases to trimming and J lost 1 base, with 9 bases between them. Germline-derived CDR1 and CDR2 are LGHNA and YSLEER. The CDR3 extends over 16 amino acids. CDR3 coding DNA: TGCGCCAGCAGCCAACCAACAGGGTCTGGGGCCAACGTCCTGACTTTC. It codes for CASSQPTGSGANVLTF.

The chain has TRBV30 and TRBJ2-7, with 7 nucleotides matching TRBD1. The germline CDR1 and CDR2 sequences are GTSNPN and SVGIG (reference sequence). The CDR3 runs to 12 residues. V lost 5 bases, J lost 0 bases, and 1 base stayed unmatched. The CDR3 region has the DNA TGTGCCTGGGGGGACAGCTCCTACGAGCAGTACTTC. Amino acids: CAWGDSSYEQYF.

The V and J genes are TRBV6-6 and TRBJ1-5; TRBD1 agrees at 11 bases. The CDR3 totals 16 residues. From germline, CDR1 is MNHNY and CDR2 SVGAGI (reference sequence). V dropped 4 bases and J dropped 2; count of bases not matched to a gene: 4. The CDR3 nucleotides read TGTGCCAGCAGTTCGGGACAGGGGGAAGGCAATCAGCCCCAGCATTTT. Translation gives CASSSGQGEGNQPQHF.